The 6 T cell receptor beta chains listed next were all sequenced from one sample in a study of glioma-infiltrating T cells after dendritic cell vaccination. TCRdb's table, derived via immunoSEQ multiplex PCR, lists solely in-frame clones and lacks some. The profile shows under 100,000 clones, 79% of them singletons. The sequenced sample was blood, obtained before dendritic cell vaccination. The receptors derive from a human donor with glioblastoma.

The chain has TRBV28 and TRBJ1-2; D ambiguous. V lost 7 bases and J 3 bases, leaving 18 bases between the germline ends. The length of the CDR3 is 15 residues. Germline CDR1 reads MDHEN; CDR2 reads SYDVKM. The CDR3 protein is CASKVGDLSHYGYTF. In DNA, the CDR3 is TGTGCCAGCAAAGTCGGAGACCTCAGCCACTATGGCTACACCTTC.

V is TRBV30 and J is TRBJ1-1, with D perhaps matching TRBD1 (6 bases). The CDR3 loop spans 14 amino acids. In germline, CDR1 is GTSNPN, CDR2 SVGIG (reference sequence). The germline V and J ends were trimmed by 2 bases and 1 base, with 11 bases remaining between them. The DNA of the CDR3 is TGTGCCTGGAGTCAACCGGGACAGAACACTGAAGCTTTCTTT. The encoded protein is CAWSQPGQNTEAFF. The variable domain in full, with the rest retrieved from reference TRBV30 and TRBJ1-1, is SQTIHQWPATLVQPVGSPLSLECTVEGTSNPNLYWYRQAAGRGLQLLFYSVGIGQISSEVPQNLSASRPQDRQFILSSKKLLLSDSGFYLCAWSQPGQNTEAFFGQGTRLTVV.

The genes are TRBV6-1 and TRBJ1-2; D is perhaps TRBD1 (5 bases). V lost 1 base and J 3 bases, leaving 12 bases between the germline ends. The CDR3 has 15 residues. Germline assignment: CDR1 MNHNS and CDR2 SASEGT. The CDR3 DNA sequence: TGTGCCAGCAGTGAAGTCTTGCGGGGGGACTATGGCTACACCTTC. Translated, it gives CASSEVLRGDYGYTF.

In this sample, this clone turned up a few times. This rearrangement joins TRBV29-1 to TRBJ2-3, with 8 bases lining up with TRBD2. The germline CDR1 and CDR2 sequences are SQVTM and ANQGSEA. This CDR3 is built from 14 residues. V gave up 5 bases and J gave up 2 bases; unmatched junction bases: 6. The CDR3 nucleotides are TGCAGCGTTCGATCAGCGGGAGTCACAGATACGCAGTATTTT. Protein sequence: CSVRSAGVTDTQYF.

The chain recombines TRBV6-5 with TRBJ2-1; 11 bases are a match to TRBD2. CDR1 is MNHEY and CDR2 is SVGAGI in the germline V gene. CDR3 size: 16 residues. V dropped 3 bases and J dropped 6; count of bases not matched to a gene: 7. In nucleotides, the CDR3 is TGTGCCAGCAGTTATTTACTAGCGGGAGCCCCCAATGAGCAGTTCTTC. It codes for CASSYLLAGAPNEQFF.

The CDR3 sequence: CASRNQGVLVTEAFF. CDR3 nucleotide sequence: TGTGCCAGCAGAAATCAGGGGGTACTTGTGACTGAAGCTTTCTTT. The rearrangement links TRBV6-4 to TRBJ1-1; 7 nucleotides align to TRBD1. Germline CDR1 is MRHNA and CDR2 is SNTAGT. The CDR3 spans 15 residues. The J segment lost 5 bases and the V segment lost 6 bases, leaving 12 bases of the junction unmatched.